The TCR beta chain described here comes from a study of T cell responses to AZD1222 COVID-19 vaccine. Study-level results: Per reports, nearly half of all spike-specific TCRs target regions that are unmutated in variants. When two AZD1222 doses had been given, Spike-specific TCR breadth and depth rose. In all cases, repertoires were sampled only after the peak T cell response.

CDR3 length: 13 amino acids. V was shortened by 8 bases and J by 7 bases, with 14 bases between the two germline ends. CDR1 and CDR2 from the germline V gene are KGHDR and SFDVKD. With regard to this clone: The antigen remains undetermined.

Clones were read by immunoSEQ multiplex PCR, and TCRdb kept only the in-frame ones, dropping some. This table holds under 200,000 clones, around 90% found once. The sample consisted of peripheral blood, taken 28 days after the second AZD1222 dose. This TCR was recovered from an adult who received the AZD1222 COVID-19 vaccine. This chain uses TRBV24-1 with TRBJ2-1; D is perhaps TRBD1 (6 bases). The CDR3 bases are TGTGCCACCACCGGTCAGGGGTGGAATGAGCAGTTCTTC. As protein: CATTGQGWNEQFF.